This record covers a single T cell receptor (beta chain). The target antigen is unknown. The sample comes from a study of CD8 T cells in Susac syndrome. Findings of the study overall: In TEMRA cells and active patients, CD8+ clonal expansion in Susac reached its peak. A relatively small number of individuals underwent TCR sequencing and HLA analysis.

Random hexamers primed reverse transcription of roughly 0.5 to 1 ug RNA. TCRdb fed the immunoSEQ multiplex PCR reads into MiXCR, producing one record per CDR3 protein. The repertoire has about 83,000 distinct CDR3 sequences, roughly 95% of them found once; the top ten carry around 0.41%. Negative isolation was used for CD8+ and CD4+ T cells, and FACS enrichment was applied to TEMRA cells. This clonotype originated in a human donor with Susac syndrome. The sequencing input was CD8+ T cells from PBMCs.

CDR3 residues: CATSPSPGGEQFF. In nucleotides, the CDR3 is TGTGCCACCAGTCCTTCTCCGGGGGGAGAGCAGTTCTTC. The genes are TRBV15 and TRBJ2-1; TRBD2 agrees at 7 bases. This CDR3 region has 13 residues. Trimming cost V 6 bases and J 10 bases; bases outside gene matches: 9. CDR1 LNHNV and CDR2 YYDKDF come from the germline V gene (reference sequence).